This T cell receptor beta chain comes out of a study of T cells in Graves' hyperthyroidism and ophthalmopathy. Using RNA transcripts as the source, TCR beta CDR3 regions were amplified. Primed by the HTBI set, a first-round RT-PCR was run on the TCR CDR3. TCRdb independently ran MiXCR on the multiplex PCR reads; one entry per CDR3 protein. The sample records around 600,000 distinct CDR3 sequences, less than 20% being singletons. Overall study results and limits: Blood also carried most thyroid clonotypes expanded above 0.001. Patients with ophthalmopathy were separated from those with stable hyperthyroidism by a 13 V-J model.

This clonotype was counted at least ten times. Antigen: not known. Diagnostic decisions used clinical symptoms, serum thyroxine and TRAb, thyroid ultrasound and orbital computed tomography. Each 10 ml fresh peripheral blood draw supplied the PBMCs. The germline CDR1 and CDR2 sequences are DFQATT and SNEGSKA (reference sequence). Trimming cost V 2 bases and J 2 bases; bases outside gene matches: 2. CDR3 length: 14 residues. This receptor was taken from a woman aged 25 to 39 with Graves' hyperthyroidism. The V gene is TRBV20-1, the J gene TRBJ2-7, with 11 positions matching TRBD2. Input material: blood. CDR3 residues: CSARIAGGPYEQYF. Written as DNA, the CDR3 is TGCAGTGCTAGAATAGCGGGAGGGCCCTACGAGCAGTACTTC.